These T cell receptor beta chains were read from a single sample in a study of cytomegalovirus exposure and HLA in healthy donors. Clones were read by immunoSEQ multiplex PCR, and TCRdb kept only the in-frame ones, dropping some. The repertoire holds tens of thousands of clones, with about 81% as singletons. Sequenced sample: PBMCs. These receptors came from a middle-aged woman in good health and CMV-seronegative. The CDR3 runs from the conserved cysteine through the conserved F or W.

TRBV5-5	TRBJ2-2	CASSLTTQGAGELFF
TRBV5-1	TRBJ2-1	CASSIGTTNNEQFF
TRBV5-1	TRBJ1-4	CASSPPGHLGKLFF
TRBV5-1	TRBJ2-1	CASSSRGSGGNEQFF
TRBV29-1	TRBJ2-1	CSAFVAGPYNEQFF
TRBV18	TRBJ1-2	CASSRLTGQDGYTF
TRBV30	TRBJ2-4	CAWSVRDGLAKNIQYF
TRBV28	TRBJ1-1	CASSFGGLGDRLSTEAFF
TRBV7-9	TRBJ2-1	CASSLGGTADLWQFF
TRBV28	TRBJ2-7	CASSYDRERDYEQYF